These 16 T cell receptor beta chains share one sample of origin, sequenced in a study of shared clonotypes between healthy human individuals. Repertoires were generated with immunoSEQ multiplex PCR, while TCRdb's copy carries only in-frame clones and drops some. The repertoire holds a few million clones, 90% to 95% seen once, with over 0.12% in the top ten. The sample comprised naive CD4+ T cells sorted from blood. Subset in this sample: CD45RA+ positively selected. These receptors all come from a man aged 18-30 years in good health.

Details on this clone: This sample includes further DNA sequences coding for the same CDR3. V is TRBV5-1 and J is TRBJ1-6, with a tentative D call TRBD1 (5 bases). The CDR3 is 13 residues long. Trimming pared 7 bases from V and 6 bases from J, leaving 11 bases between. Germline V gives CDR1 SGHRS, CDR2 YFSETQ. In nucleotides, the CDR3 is TGCGCCAGCTCCCTTCAGGGTAATTCACCCCTCCACTTT. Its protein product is CASSLQGNSPLHF. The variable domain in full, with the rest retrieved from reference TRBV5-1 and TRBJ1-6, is KAGVTQTPRYLIKTRGQQVTLSCSPISGHRSVSWYQQTPGQGLQFLFEYFSETQRNKGNFPGRFSGRQFSNSRSEMNVSTLELGDSALYLCASSLQGNSPLHFGNGTRLTVT.

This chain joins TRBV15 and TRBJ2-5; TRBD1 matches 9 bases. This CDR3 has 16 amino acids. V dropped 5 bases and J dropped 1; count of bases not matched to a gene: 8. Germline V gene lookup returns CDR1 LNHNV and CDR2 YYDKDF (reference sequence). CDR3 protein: CATSHGTGKFQETQYF. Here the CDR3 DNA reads TGTGCCACCAGCCATGGGACAGGGAAATTCCAAGAGACCCAGTACTTC.

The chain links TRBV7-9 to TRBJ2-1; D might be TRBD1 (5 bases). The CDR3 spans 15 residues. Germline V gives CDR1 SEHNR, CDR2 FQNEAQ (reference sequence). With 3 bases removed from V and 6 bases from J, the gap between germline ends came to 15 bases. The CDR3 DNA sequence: TGTGCCAGCAGCTTGGGGCAGGACCTTGGCAATGAGCAGTTCTTC. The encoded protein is CASSLGQDLGNEQFF.

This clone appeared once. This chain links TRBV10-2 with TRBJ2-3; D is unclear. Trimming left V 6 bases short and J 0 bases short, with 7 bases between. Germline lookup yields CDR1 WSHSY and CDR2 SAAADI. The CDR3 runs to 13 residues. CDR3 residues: CASRASSTDTQYF. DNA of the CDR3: TGCGCCAGCAGGGCTTCTAGCACAGATACGCAGTATTTT.

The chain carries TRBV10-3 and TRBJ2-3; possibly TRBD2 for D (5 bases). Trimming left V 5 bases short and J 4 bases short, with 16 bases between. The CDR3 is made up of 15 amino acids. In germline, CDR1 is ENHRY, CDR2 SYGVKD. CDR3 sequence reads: CAISKHPGNADTQYF. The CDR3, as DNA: TGTGCCATCAGTAAGCACCCCGGGAACGCAGATACGCAGTATTTT.

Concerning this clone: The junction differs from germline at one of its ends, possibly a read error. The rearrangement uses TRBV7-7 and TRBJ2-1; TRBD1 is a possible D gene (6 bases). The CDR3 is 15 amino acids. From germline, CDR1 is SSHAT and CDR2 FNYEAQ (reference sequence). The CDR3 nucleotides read TGTGCTAGCAGCTTAACAGGGCAGGCCTACAATGAGCAGTTCTTC. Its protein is CASSLTGQAYNEQFF.

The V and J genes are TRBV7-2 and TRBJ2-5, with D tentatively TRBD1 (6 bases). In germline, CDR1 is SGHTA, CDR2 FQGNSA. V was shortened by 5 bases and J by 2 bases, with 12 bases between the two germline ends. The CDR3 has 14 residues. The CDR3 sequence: CASSPLDSQETQYF. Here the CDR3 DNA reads TGTGCCAGCAGCCCCTTGGACAGTCAAGAGACCCAGTACTTC.

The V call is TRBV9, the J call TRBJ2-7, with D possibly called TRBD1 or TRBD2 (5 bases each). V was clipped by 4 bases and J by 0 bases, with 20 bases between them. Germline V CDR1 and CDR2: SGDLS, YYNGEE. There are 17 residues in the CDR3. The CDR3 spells CASSPKVGTPSSYEQYF. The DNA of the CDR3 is TGTGCCAGCAGCCCCAAAGTCGGGACGCCGAGCTCCTACGAGCAGTACTTC.

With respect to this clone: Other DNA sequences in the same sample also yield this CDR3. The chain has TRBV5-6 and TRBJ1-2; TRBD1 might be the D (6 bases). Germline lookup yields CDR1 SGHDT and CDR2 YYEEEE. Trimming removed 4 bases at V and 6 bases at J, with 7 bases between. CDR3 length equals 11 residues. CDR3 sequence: CASSHRDGYTF. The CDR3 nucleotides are TGTGCCAGCAGCCACAGGGATGGCTACACCTTC.

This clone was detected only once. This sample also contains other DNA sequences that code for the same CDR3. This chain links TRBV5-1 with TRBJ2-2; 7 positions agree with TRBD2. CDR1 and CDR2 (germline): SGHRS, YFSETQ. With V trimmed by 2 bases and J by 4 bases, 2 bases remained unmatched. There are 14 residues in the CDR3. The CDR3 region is CASSFSGGTGELFF. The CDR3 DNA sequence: TGCGCCAGCAGCTTTTCGGGGGGCACCGGGGAGCTGTTTTTT.

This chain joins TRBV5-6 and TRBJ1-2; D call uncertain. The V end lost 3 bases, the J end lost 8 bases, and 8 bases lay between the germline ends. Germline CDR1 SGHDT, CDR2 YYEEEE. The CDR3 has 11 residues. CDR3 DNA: TGTGCCAGCAGCTCCGAGCGAGGCTACACCTTC. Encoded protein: CASSSERGYTF. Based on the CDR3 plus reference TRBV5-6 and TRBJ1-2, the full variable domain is DAGVTQSPTHLIKTRGQQVTLRCSPKSGHDTVSWYQQALGQGPQFIFQYYEEEERQRGNFPDRFSGHQFPNYSSELNVNALLLGDSALYLCASSSERGYTFGSGTRLTVV.

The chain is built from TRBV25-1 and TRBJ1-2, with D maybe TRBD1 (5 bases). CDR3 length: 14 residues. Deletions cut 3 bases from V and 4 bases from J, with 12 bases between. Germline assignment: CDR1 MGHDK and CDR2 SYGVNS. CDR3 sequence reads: CASSDRASFYGYTF. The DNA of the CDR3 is TGTGCCAGCAGTGACAGGGCCTCTTTCTATGGCTACACCTTC.

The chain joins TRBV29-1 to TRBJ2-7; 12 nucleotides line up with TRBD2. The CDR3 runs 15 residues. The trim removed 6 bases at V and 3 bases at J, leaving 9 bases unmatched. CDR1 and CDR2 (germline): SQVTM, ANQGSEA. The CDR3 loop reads CSVARRLAGDYEQYF. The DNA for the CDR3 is TGCAGCGTGGCCCGCAGACTAGCGGGAGACTACGAGCAGTACTTC.

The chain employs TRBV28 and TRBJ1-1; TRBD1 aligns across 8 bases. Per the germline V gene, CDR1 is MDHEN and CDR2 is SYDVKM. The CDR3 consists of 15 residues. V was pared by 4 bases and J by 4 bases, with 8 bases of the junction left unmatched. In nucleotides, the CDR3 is TGTGCCAGCAGTTCAACAGGGGGTGTTGGCACTGAAGCTTTCTTT. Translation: CASSSTGGVGTEAFF.

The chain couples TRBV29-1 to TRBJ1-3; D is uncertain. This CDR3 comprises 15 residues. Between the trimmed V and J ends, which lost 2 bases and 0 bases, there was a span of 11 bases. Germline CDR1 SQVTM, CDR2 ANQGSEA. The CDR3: CSVESGFTSGNTIYF. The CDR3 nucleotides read TGCAGCGTTGAAAGTGGTTTTACCTCTGGAAACACCATATATTTT.

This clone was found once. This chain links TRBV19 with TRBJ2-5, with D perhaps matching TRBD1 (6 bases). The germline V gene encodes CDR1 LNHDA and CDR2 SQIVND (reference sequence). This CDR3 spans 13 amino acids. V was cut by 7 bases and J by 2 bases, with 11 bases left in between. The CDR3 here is CASKVGGQETQYF. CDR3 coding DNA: TGTGCCAGTAAGGTAGGGGGACAAGAGACCCAGTACTTC.